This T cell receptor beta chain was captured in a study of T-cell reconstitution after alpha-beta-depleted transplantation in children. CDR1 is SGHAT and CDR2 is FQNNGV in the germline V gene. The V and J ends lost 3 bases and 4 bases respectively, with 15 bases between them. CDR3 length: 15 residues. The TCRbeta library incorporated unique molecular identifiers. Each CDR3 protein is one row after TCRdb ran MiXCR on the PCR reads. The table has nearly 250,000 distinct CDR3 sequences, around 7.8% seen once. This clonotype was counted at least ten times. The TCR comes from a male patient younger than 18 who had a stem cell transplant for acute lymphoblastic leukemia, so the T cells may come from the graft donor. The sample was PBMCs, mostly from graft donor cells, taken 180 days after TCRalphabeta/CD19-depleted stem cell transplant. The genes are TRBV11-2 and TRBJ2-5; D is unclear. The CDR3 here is CASSFESPPVETQYF. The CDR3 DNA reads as TGTGCCAGCAGCTTTGAGAGTCCCCCCGTAGAGACCCAGTACTTC.